Ten or more counts support the clone carrying this T cell receptor beta chain. Its antigen is not known. The sample originates from a study of regulatory T cells in long-lasting Graves disease. General observations from the study: Persistent disease preferred TRBV28, TRBJ1-2 and TRBJ2-5.

CDR3 size: 14 residues. In germline, CDR1 is KGHSH, CDR2 LQKENI. V was trimmed by 3 bases and J by 2 bases, leaving 8 bases between them. Regarding time point: newly diagnosed GD, antithyroid drugs for less than 3 months. Scientists built the TCR library using RNA that was extracted from PBMCs. Arm-PCR with iRepertoire HTBI primers amplified the CDR3 regions for these TCR beta libraries. TCRdb passed the multiplex PCR reads through MiXCR, listing each CDR3 protein once. The table includes about 350,000 distinct CDR3 sequences, around 16% detected once. This sample also belongs to another study, concerning T cells in Graves' hyperthyroidism and ophthalmopathy.

The sequence was obtained from a woman younger than 35 with Graves disease. The rearrangement joins TRBV18 to TRBJ2-1; no firm D call. The specimen was peripheral blood mononuclear cells (PBMCs), collected at new diagnosis, from a patient treated with antithyroid drugs. The DNA for the CDR3 is TGTGCCAGCTCACCTGGGCGGACCTACAATGAGCAGTTCTTC. Protein: CASSPGRTYNEQFF.